This T cell receptor (beta chain) was profiled in a study of blood T cells in healthy people across ages. A remark on this clonotype: As yet, its antigen is unknown.

Whole-study findings and limits: Naive CD4+ cell counts and diversity both ran higher in long-lived than in aged donors.

Peripheral blood samples of roughly 9.8 milliliters were drawn from each donor. Using a J-beta primer mix together with a sample-barcoded 5' primer, a second PCR was run for about 6 to 11 cycles. TCRdb recomputed calls from the 5' RACE reads with MiXCR, one row per CDR3 protein. The data contain some 700,000 distinct CDR3 sequences, around 40% of them singletons. Germline values: CDR1 SSHAT, CDR2 FNYEAQ (reference sequence). The CDR3 totals 14 residues. The source material was blood. The clonotype was recovered from a woman in her fifties or sixties in good health. The chain recombines TRBV7-7 with TRBJ2-2, with D maybe TRBD2 (6 bases). The CDR3 DNA reads as TGTGCTAGCGGCTCCCTAGAGTCAACCGGGGAGCTGTTTTTT. It translates to CASGSLESTGELFF.